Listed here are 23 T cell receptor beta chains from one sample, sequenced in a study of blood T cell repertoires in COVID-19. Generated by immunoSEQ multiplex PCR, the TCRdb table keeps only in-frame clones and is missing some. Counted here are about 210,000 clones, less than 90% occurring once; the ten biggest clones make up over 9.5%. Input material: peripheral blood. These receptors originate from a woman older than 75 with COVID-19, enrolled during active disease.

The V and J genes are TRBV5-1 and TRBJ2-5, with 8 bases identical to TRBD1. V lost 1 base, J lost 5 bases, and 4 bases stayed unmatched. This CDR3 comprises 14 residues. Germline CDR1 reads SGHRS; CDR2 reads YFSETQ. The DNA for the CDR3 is TGCGCCAGCAGCTTGTCAGGGGGCAGGGAGACCCAGTACTTC. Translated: CASSLSGGRETQYF.

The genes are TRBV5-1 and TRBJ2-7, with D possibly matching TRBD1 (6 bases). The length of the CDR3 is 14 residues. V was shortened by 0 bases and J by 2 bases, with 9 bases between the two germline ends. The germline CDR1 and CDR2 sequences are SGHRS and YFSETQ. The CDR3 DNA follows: TGCGCCAGCAGCTTGGGGACAGAGCCCTACGAGCAGTACTTC. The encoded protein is CASSLGTEPYEQYF. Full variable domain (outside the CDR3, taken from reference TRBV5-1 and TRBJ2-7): KAGVTQTPRYLIKTRGQQVTLSCSPISGHRSVSWYQQTPGQGLQFLFEYFSETQRNKGNFPGRFSGRQFSNSRSEMNVSTLELGDSALYLCASSLGTEPYEQYFGPGTRLTVT.

The CDR3 sequence is CASSPGRAQYF. The CDR3 nucleotides are TGTGCCAGCAGCCCCGGGAGGGCCCAGTACTTC. The genes are TRBV7-8 and TRBJ2-5; the match to TRBD2 covers 8 bases. V was pared by 5 bases and J by 9 bases, with 2 bases of the junction left unmatched. The CDR3 extends over 11 amino acids. Germline V gene data show CDR1 as SGHVS and CDR2 as FQNEAQ.

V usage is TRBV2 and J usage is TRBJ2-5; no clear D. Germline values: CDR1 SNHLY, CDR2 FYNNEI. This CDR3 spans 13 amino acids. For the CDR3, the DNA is TGTGCAACTTTGGGCTACCTCCAAGAGACCCAGTACTTC. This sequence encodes CATLGYLQETQYF.

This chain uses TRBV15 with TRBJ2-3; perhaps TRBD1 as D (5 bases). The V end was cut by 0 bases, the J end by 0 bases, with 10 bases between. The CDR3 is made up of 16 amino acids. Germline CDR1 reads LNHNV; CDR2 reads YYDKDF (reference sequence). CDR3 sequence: CATSRDSPGSTDTQYF. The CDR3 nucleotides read TGTGCCACCAGCAGAGATTCCCCAGGGAGCACAGATACGCAGTATTTT.

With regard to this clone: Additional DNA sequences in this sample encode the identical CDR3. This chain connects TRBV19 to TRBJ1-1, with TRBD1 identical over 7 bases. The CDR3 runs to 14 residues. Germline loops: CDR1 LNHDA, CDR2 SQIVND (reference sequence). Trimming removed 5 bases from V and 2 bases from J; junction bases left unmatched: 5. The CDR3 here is CASSPRDRNTEAFF. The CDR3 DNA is TGTGCCAGTAGTCCCCGGGACAGAAACACTGAAGCTTTCTTT.

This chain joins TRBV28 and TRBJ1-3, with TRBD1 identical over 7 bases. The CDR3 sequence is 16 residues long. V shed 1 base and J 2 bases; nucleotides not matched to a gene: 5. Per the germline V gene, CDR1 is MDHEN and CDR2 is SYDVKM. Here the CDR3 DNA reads TGTGCCAGCAGTTTATTCCGACAGGGCCCTGGAAACACCATATATTTT. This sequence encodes CASSLFRQGPGNTIYF.

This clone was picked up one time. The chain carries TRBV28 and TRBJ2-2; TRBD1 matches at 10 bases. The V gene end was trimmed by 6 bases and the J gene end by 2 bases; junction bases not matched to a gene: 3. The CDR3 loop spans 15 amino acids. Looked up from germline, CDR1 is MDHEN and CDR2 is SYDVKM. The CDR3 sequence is CASRTGGFNTGELFF. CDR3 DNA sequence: TGTGCCAGCAGGACAGGGGGCTTTAACACCGGGGAGCTGTTTTTT.

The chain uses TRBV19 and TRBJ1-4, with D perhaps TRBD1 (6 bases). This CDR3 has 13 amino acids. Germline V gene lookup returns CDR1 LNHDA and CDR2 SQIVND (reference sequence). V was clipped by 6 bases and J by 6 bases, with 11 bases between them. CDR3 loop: CASSNRVDEKLFF. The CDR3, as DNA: TGTGCCAGTAGCAACAGGGTCGATGAAAAACTGTTTTTT.

CDR3 in amino acids: CASSQVLTGNTEAFF. The CDR3, as DNA: TGTGCCAGCAGCCAGGTGTTGACAGGGAACACTGAAGCTTTCTTT. The chain couples TRBV3-1 (or the pseudogene TRBV3-2) to TRBJ1-1; a weak D match, TRBD1 (6 bases). V lost 3 bases and J 1 base, leaving 12 bases between the germline ends. CDR1 is LGHDT and CDR2 is YNNKEL in the germline V gene (reference sequence). The CDR3 loop spans 15 amino acids.

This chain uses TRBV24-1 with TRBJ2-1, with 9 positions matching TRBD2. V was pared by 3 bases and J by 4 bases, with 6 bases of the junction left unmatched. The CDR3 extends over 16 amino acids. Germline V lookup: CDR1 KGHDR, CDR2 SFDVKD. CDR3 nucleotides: TGTGCCACCAGTGATGTGCCTAGCGGGATGTACAATGAGCAGTTCTTC. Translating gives CATSDVPSGMYNEQFF.

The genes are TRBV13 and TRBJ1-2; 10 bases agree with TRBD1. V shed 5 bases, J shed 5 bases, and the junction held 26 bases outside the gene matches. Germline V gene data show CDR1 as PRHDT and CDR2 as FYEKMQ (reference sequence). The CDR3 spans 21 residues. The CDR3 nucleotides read TGTGCCAGCAGCCCCTATGGGGGGGCGGCAGACAGGGGGCGCGGCGGGTATGGCTACACCTTC. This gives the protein CASSPYGGAADRGRGGYGYTF.

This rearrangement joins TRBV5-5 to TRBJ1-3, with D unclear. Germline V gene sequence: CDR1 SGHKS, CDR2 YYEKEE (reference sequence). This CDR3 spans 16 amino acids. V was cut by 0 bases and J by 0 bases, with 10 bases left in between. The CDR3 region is CASSLGWALSGNTIYF. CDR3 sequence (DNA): TGTGCCAGCAGCTTGGGCTGGGCCCTCTCTGGAAACACCATATATTTT.

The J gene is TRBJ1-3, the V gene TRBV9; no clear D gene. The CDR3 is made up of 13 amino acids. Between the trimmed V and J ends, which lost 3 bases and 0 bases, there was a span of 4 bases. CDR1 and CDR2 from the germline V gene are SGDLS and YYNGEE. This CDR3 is CASSDSSGNTIYF. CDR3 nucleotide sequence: TGTGCCAGCAGCGACAGCTCTGGAAACACCATATATTTT. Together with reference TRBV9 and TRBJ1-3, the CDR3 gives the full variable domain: DSGVTQTPKHLITATGQRVTLRCSPRSGDLSVYWYQQSLDQGLQFLIQYYNGEERAKGNILERFSAQQFPDLHSELNLSSLELGDSALYFCASSDSSGNTIYFGEGSWLTVV.

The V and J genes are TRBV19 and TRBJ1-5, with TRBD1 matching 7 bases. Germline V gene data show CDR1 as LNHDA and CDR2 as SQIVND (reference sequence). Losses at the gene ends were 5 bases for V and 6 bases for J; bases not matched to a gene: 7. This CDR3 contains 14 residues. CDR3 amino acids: CASSVQGSAQPQHF. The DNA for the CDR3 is TGTGCCAGTAGTGTACAGGGGAGTGCTCAGCCCCAGCATTTT. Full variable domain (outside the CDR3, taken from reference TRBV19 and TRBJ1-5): DGGITQSPKYLFRKEGQNVTLSCEQNLNHDAMYWYRQDPGQGLRLIYYSQIVNDFQKGDIAEGYSVSREKKESFPLTVTSAQKNPTAFYLCASSVQGSAQPQHFGDGTRLSIL.

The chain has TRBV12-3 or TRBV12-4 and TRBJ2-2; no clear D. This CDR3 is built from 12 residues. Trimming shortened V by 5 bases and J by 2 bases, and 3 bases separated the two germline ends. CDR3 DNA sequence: TGTGCCAGCAGTACTAACACCGGGGAGCTGTTTTTT. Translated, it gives CASSTNTGELFF.

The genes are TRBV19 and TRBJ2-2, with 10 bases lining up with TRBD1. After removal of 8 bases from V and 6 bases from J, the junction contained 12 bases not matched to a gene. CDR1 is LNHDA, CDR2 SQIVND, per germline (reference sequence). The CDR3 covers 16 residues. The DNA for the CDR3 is TGTGCCAGTGGGGACAGGGGTAGGGGAGTAGCCGGGGAGCTGTTTTTT. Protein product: CASGDRGRGVAGELFF. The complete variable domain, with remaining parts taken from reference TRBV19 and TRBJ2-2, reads DGGITQSPKYLFRKEGQNVTLSCEQNLNHDAMYWYRQDPGQGLRLIYYSQIVNDFQKGDIAEGYSVSREKKESFPLTVTSAQKNPTAFYLCASGDRGRGVAGELFFGEGSRLTVL.

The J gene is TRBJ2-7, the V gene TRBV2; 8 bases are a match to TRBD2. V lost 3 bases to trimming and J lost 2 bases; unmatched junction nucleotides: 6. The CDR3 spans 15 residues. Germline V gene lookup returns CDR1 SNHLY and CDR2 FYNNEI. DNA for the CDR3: TGTGCCAGCAGTGAGGTAGCGGGACGGACCTACGAGCAGTACTTC. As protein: CASSEVAGRTYEQYF.

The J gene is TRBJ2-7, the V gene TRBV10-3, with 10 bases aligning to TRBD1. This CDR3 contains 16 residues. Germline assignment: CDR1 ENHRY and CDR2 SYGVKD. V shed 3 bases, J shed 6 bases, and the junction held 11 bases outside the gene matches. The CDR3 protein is CAISDGGDRGVGEQYV. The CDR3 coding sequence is TGTGCCATCAGTGACGGGGGGGACAGGGGAGTTGGCGAGCAGTACGTC.

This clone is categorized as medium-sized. CDR3 coding DNA: TGCGCCAGCAGCCATCGGACAGAGGGCGGGGAGCTGTTTTTT. It translates to CASSHRTEGGELFF. This chain connects TRBV4-1 to TRBJ2-2; a weak D match, TRBD1 (6 bases). The CDR3 extends over 14 amino acids. Trimming removed 3 bases from V and 7 bases from J, with 12 bases in between. Per the germline V gene, CDR1 is MGHRA and CDR2 is YSYEKL.

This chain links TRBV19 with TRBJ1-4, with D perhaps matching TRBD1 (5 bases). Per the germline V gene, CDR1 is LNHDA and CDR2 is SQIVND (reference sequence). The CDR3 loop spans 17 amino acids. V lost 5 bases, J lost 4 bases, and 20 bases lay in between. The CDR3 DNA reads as TGTGCCAGTAGTCCGCAAGCAGGGATGGGATTTAATGAAAAACTGTTTTTT. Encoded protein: CASSPQAGMGFNEKLFF.

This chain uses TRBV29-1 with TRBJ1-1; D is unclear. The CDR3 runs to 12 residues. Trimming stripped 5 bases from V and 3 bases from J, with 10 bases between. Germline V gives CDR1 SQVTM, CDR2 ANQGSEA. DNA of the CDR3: TGCAGCGTTCGAGAATCGGACACTGAAGCTTTCTTT. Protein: CSVRESDTEAFF.

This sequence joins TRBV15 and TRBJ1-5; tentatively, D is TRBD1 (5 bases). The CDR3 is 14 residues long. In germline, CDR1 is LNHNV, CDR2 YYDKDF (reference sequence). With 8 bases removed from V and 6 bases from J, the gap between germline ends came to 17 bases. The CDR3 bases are TGTGCCACCGATGGCCAGGGAATGGGTCAGCCCCAGCATTTT. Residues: CATDGQGMGQPQHF.